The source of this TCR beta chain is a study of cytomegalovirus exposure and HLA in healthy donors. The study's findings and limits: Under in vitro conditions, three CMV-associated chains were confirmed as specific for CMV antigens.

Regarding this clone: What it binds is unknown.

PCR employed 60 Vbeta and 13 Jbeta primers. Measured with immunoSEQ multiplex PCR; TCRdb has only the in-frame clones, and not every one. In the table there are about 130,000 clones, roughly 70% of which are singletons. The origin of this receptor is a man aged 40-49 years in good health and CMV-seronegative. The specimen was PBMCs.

The CDR3 protein is CASSLDGERGAYEQYF. The CDR3 coding sequence is TGTGCCAGCAGCTTAGATGGGGAGCGGGGGGCCTACGAGCAGTACTTC. This chain links TRBV7-2 with TRBJ2-7, with TRBD2 matching over 9 bases. Germline V gene data show CDR1 as SGHTA and CDR2 as FQGNSA. The trim removed 1 base at V and 2 bases at J, leaving 6 bases unmatched. The CDR3 is 16 residues long.